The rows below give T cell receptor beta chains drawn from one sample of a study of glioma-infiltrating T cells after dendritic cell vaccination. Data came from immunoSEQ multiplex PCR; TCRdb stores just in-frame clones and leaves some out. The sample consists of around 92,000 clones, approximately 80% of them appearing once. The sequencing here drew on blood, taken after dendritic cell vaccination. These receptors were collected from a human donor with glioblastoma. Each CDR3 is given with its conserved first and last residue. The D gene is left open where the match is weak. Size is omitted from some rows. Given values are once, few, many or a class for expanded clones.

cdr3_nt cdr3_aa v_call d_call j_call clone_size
TGTGCCAGCAGTGAACTTTTCGGGGACAGGTCCTTCTTC CASSELFGDRSFF TRBV6-1 TRBD1 TRBJ2-1 NA
TGTGCCAGCTCACTGGGACAGGCGACGAACACTGAAGCTTTCTTT CASSLGQATNTEAFF TRBV18 TRBD1 TRBJ1-1 NA
TGCGCCAGCAGACCGACTAGCGGGAGGGCCAACACCGGGGAGCTGTTTTTT CASRPTSGRANTGELFF TRBV23-1 TRBD2 TRBJ2-2 NA
TGTGCCAGCAGCCCGGACAACTACGAGCAGTACTTC CASSPDNYEQYF TRBV4-2 NA TRBJ2-7 NA
TGCGCCAGCAGCCGTGGACAGGGGGGACGGGCCTATGGCTACACCTTC CASSRGQGGRAYGYTF TRBV4-1 TRBD1 TRBJ1-2 NA
TGTGCCAGTAGTCGACAGATCCCCTACGAGCAGTACTTC CASSRQIPYEQYF TRBV19 NA TRBJ2-7 NA
TGTGCCACTAGGGCTAGCGGGGCCTACGAGCAGTACTTC CATRASGAYEQYF TRBV15 TRBD2 TRBJ2-7 NA
TGTGCCAGCAGTGAAGGAGGGGCGGGGAAAACAGATACGCAGTATTTT CASSEGGAGKTDTQYF TRBV6-1 NA TRBJ2-3 NA
TGTGCCAGTAGTAGCCAGGGGTGGAATGAGCAGTTCTTC CASSSQGWNEQFF TRBV19 NA TRBJ2-1 NA
TGCGCCAGCAGCCAAGGCCCGGACAGAGACTATGGCTACACCTTC CASSQGPDRDYGYTF TRBV4-1 NA TRBJ1-2 NA
TGTGCCAGCAGTCCTCCTACTCAGGGCGATACGCAGTATTTT CASSPPTQGDTQYF TRBV5-6 NA TRBJ2-3 NA
TGCGCCAGCAGCTTGGCCGGTGAGGGCGAGACCCAGTACTTC CASSLAGEGETQYF TRBV5-1 NA TRBJ2-5 NA
TGTGCCAGTAGTATAGACGGGAACACCGGGGAGCTGTTTTTT CASSIDGNTGELFF TRBV19 NA TRBJ2-2 NA
TGTGCCTGGAGTGTATCGACAGTCTATGGCTACACCTTC CAWSVSTVYGYTF TRBV30 NA TRBJ1-2 NA
TGTGCCAGCTCTCCAAACCGGGACACCGTTTCCGGGGAGCTGTTTTTT CASSPNRDTVSGELFF TRBV18 NA TRBJ2-2 NA
TGTGCCAGCAGGAGAACTCCAGGGGCCCACGAGCAGTACTTC CASRRTPGAHEQYF TRBV6-5 NA TRBJ2-7 few
TGTGCCAGCAGCATCAGGTTCGAGGAAAAACTGTTTTTT CASSIRFEEKLFF TRBV27 NA TRBJ1-4 NA
TGTGCCAGCAGCTCAAGCGGGTTCTCTTATGCGCAGTACTTC CASSSSGFSYAQYF TRBV5-6 NA TRBJ2-7 NA